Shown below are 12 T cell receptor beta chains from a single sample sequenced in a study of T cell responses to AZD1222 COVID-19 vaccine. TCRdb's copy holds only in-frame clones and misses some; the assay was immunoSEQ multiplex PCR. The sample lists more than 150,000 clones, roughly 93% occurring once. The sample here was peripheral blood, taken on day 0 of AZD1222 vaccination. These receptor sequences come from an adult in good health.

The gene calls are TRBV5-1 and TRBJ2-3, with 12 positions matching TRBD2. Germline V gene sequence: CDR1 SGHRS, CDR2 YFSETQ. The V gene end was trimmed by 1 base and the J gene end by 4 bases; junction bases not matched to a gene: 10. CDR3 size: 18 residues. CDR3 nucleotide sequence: TGCGCCAGCAGCTTGTGGGCCCCTAGCGGGAGGGCCTCAGATACGCAGTATTTT. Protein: CASSLWAPSGRASDTQYF.

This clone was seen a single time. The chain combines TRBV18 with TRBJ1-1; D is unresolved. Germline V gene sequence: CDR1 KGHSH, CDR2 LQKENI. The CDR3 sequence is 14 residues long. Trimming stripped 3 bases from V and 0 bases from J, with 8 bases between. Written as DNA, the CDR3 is TGTGCCAGCTCACCCACGAGGATGAACACTGAAGCTTTCTTT. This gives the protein CASSPTRMNTEAFF.

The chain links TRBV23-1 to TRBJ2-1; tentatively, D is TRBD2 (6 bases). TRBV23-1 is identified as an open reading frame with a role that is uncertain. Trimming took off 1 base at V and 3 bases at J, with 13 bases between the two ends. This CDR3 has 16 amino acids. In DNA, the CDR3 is TGCGCCAGCAGTCAATTATACGGGAGCTTCTACAATGAGCAGTTCTTC. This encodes CASSQLYGSFYNEQFF.

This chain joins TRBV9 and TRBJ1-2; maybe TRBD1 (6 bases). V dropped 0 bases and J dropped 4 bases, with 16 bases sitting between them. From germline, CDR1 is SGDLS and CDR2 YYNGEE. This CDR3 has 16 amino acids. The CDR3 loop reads CASSVAAGGEGYGYTF. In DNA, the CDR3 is TGTGCCAGCAGCGTAGCGGCGGGGGGCGAGGGCTATGGCTACACCTTC.

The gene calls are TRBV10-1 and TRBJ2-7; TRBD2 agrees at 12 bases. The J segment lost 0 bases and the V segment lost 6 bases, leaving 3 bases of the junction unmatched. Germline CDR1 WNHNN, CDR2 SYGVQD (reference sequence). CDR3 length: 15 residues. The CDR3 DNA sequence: TGCGCCAGCAGCGCGACTAGCGGGAGCTCCTACGAGCAGTACTTC. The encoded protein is CASSATSGSSYEQYF.

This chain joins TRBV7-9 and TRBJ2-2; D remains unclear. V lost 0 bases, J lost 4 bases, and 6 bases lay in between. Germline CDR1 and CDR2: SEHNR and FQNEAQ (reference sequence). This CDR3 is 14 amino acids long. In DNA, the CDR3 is TGTGCCAGCAGCTTAGCTTGGTTCACCGGGGAGCTGTTTTTT. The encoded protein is CASSLAWFTGELFF.

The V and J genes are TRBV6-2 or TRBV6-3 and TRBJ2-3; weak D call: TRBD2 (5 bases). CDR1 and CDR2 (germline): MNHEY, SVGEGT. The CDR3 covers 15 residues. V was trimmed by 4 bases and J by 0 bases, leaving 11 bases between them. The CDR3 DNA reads TGTGCCAGCAGTTGGAGCGGTGCTAGCACAGATACGCAGTATTTT. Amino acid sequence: CASSWSGASTDTQYF.

CDR3 in amino acids: CASSLRLTYTGELFF. The CDR3 DNA sequence: TGTGCCAGCAGTCTCAGGCTTACCTACACCGGGGAGCTGTTTTTT. V is TRBV28 and J is TRBJ2-2; unclear D gene. CDR1 and CDR2 (germline): MDHEN, SYDVKM. The CDR3 runs to 15 residues. With 5 bases removed from V and 3 bases from J, the gap between germline ends came to 13 bases.

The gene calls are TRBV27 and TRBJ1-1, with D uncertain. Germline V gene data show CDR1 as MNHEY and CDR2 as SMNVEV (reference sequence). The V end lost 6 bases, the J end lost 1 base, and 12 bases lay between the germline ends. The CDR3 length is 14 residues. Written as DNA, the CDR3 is TGTGCCAGCAGATCGGTAGGAGGGAACACTGAAGCTTTCTTT. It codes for CASRSVGGNTEAFF.

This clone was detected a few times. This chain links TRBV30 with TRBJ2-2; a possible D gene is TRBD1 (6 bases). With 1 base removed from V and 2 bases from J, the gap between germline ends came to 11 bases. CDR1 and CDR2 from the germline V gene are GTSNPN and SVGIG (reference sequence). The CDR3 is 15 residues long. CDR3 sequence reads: CAWSAGDLNTGELFF. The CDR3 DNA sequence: TGTGCCTGGAGTGCAGGGGATTTAAACACCGGGGAGCTGTTTTTT.

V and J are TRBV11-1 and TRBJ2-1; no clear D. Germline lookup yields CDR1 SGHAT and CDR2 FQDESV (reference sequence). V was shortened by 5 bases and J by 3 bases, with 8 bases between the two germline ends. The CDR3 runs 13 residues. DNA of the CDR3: TGTGCCAGCAGCCCGACCAACTACAATGAGCAGTTCTTC. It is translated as CASSPTNYNEQFF.

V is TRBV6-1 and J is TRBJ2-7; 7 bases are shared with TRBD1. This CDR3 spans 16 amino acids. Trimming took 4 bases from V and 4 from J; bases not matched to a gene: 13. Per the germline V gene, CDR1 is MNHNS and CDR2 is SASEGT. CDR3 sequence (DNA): TGTGCCAGCAGTGGAAACCGGGACAGTATGGAGTACGAGCAGTACTTC. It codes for CASSGNRDSMEYEQYF.